This TCR beta chain was obtained from a study of shared T cell receptors in the human thymus. TCRdb's copy holds only in-frame clones and misses some; the assay was immunoSEQ multiplex PCR. The sample holds hundreds of thousands of clones; roughly 88% are singletons and the top ten take 0.01%. The CDR3 contains 14 residues. Trimming took 3 bases from V and 6 from J, leaving 14 bases between them. CDR1 is SGHDN and CDR2 is FVKESK in the germline V gene. These data also featured in a second study, about human thymus T cells.

The genes are TRBV14 and TRBJ1-1; a weak D match, TRBD1 (5 bases). The TCR originated in a boy less than two years old with a congenital heart defect. The sample consisted of thymocytes. The CDR3 protein is CASSHKRGPPEAFF. DNA for the CDR3: TGTGCCAGCAGCCATAAAAGGGGTCCCCCTGAAGCTTTCTTT.